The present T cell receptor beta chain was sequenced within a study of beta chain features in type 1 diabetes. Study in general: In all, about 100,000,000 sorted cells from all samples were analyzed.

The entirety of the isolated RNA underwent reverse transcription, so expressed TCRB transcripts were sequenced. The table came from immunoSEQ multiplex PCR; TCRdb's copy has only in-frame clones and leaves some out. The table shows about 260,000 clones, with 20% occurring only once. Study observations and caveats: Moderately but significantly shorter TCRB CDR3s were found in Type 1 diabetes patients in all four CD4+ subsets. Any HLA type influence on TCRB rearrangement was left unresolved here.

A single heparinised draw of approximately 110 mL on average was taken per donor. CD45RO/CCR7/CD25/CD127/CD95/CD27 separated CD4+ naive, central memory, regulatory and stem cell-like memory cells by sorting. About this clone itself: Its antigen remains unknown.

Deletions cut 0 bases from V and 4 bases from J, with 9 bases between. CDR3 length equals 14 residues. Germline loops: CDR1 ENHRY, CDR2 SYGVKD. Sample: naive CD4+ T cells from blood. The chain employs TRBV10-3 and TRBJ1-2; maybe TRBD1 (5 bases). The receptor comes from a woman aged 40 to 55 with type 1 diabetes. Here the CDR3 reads CAISESMGGYGYTF. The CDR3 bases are TGTGCCATCAGTGAGTCGATGGGGGGCTATGGCTACACCTTC.